The 8 T cell receptor beta chains listed next were all sequenced from one sample in a study of T-cell reconstitution after alpha-beta-depleted transplantation in children. Using unique molecular identifiers, the investigators prepared the TCRbeta library. From the PCR reads, TCRdb called clonotypes with MiXCR, one entry per CDR3 protein. The table lists some 490,000 distinct CDR3 sequences, around an eighth of them singletons. The sample was PBMCs from the stem cell graft donor, taken from the stem cell graft. These receptors originate from a human donor who donated a stem cell graft to a child with combined immunodeficiency.

This clonotype was found many times. J is TRBJ1-3 and V is TRBV11-2, with no clear D. This CDR3 comprises 10 residues. Per the germline V gene, CDR1 is SGHAT and CDR2 is FQNNGV. V lost 5 bases and J lost 4, with 0 bases in between. The CDR3 loop is CASSGNTIYF. CDR3 DNA sequence: TGTGCCAGCAGCGGAAACACCATATATTTT.

This clonotype has only a few counts. The genes are TRBV5-1 and TRBJ2-3, with 12 bases fitting TRBD2. From germline, CDR1 is SGHRS and CDR2 YFSETQ. The ends lost 4 bases at V and 2 bases at J; junction bases unmatched: 8. The CDR3 extends over 17 amino acids. For the CDR3, the DNA is TGCGCCAGCAGCCAGGGACTAGCGGGTACGGTCACAGATACGCAGTATTTT. Translated: CASSQGLAGTVTDTQYF. Supplemented by reference TRBV5-1 and TRBJ2-3, the full variable domain reads KAGVTQTPRYLIKTRGQQVTLSCSPISGHRSVSWYQQTPGQGLQFLFEYFSETQRNKGNFPGRFSGRQFSNSRSEMNVSTLELGDSALYLCASSQGLAGTVTDTQYFGPGTRLTVL.

The genes are TRBV30 and TRBJ2-1; D not certain. The ends were cut back, 4 bases at V and 6 bases at J, with 16 bases in the middle. CDR3 length: 14 amino acids. Germline CDR1 reads GTSNPN; CDR2 reads SVGIG (reference sequence). The CDR3 reads CAWTVGLVGNEQFF. The CDR3 bases are TGTGCCTGGACAGTCGGTCTAGTGGGCAATGAGCAGTTCTTC.

This clonotype has just a few counts. CDR3 region: CASSQDYRIQETQYF. The CDR3 DNA reads as TGCGCCAGCAGCCAAGATTACAGGATACAAGAGACCCAGTACTTC. This chain links TRBV4-3 with TRBJ2-5; D is possibly TRBD1 (5 bases). CDR1 is LGHNA, CDR2 YSLEER, per germline. V was pared by 0 bases and J by 2 bases, with 10 bases between. The CDR3 is 15 residues long.

This clonotype was recorded many times. The chain has TRBV2 and TRBJ2-7; tentatively, D is TRBD1 (6 bases). This CDR3 region has 15 residues. The V end lost 0 bases, the J end lost 0 bases, and 9 bases lay between the germline ends. Germline values: CDR1 SNHLY, CDR2 FYNNEI. CDR3 sequence: CASSEAGTSSYEQYF. In nucleotides, the CDR3 is TGTGCCAGCAGTGAAGCCGGGACAAGCTCCTACGAGCAGTACTTC.

This rearrangement joins TRBV24-1 to TRBJ2-1; D unresolved. Germline V gene data show CDR1 as KGHDR and CDR2 as SFDVKD. Trimming pared 1 base from V and 7 bases from J, leaving 4 bases between. CDR3 length: 12 amino acids. The CDR3 DNA sequence: TGTGCCACCAGTGATTTACGGAATGAGCAGTTCTTC. This codes for CATSDLRNEQFF.

This clonotype was observed many times. The chain couples TRBV12-3 or TRBV12-4 to TRBJ1-6; 9 positions agree with TRBD1. This CDR3 has 15 residues. Trimming took 4 bases from V and 10 from J; bases not matched to a gene: 8. DNA of the CDR3: TGTGCCAGCAGTTCCTCGGGACAGGGAGGCTCACCCCTCCACTTT. This sequence encodes CASSSSGQGGSPLHF.

The chain couples TRBV6-2 or TRBV6-3 to TRBJ2-7, with D uncertain. V shed 4 bases and J shed 3 bases, with 13 bases lying between them. This CDR3 region has 14 residues. CDR1 and CDR2 from the germline V gene are MNHEY and SVGEGT. CDR3 sequence reads: CASSLLTGNYEQYF. CDR3 nucleotide sequence: TGTGCCAGCAGTTTGTTGACTGGAAACTACGAGCAGTACTTC.